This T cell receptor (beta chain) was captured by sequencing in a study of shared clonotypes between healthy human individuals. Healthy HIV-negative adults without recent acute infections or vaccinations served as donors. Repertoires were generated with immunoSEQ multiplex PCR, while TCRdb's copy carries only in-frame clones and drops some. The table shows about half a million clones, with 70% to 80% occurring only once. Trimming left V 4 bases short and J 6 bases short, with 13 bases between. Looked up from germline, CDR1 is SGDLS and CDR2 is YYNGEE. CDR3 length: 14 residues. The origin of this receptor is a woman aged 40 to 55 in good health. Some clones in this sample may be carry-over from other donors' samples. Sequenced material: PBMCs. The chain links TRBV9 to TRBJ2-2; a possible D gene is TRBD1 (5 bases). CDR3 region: CASSRQGGSGELFF. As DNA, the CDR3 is TGTGCCAGCAGCCGCCAGGGTGGGTCCGGGGAGCTGTTTTTT.